This T cell receptor (beta chain) was captured in a study of blood T cell repertoires in COVID-19. The CDR3 has 19 amino acids. The V gene's germline CDR1 is SEHNR and CDR2 FQNEAQ (reference sequence). J lost 3 bases, V lost 7 bases, and 11 bases had no gene match. Assay used: immunoSEQ multiplex PCR; TCRdb lists only in-frame clones, some missing. In the table there are about 14,000 clones, approximately 90% of which are singletons. The receptor comes from a human donor with active COVID-19. The donor label of this sample is uncertain. The sample comprised peripheral blood. The rearrangement uses TRBV7-9 and TRBJ2-6; 14 bases fit TRBD2. The CDR3 protein is CASIAQTSGRAGGANVLTF. The CDR3 DNA reads as TGTGCCAGCATCGCTCAGACTAGCGGGAGGGCCGGTGGGGCCAACGTCCTGACTTTC.